One and the same sample provided the 26 T cell receptor beta chains below, sequenced in a study of a mutant IDH1 vaccine in newly diagnosed glioma. Using immunoSEQ multiplex PCR, the repertoire was profiled, and TCRdb retains in-frame clones only, with some absent. This sample has 60,000 to 75,000 clones, with 79% found just once. Documented time point: baseline, week 1 (first vaccination visit). The treatment was: pre-vaccination baseline after standard-of-care therapy. Sequenced here: PBMCs, sampled from a glioma patient treated with radiotherapy, temozolomide or both. All receptors derive from a man aged 45-65 years with glioma.

This chain joins TRBV7-9 and TRBJ2-7; D may match TRBD1 or TRBD2 (5 bases each). This CDR3 spans 16 amino acids. V lost 4 bases, J lost 5 bases, and 21 bases lay in between. Germline values: CDR1 SEHNR, CDR2 FQNEAQ (reference sequence). CDR3 protein: CASSSGGSLAMHEQYF. The DNA of the CDR3 is TGTGCCAGCAGCTCTGGGGGTTCCTTGGCAATGCACGAGCAGTACTTC. Based on the CDR3 plus reference TRBV7-9 and TRBJ2-7, the full variable domain is DTGVSQNPRHKITKRGQNVTFRCDPISEHNRLYWYRQTLGQGPEFLTYFQNEAQLEKSRLLSDRFSAERPKGSFSTLEIQRTEQGDSAMYLCASSSGGSLAMHEQYFGPGTRLTVT.

The sample holds a few counts of this clone. This rearrangement joins TRBV7-9 to TRBJ1-1; no reliable D call. CDR3 length equals 13 residues. From germline, CDR1 is SEHNR and CDR2 FQNEAQ (reference sequence). Trimming pared 6 bases from V and 11 bases from J, leaving 19 bases between. The CDR3 DNA reads TGTGCCAGCAGAAAAGCGGCTGGTTATACGGCTTTCTTT. Protein: CASRKAAGYTAFF.

The rearrangement uses TRBV19 and TRBJ2-3; D uncertain. The CDR3 runs 13 residues. Germline loops: CDR1 LNHDA, CDR2 SQIVND (reference sequence). Trimming removed 4 bases from V and 2 bases from J, with 7 bases in between. CDR3 DNA sequence: TGTGCCAGTAGTAAATACAACACAGATACGCAGTATTTT. Protein: CASSKYNTDTQYF. Looking up the rest from reference TRBV19 and TRBJ2-3 gives the full variable domain: DGGITQSPKYLFRKEGQNVTLSCEQNLNHDAMYWYRQDPGQGLRLIYYSQIVNDFQKGDIAEGYSVSREKKESFPLTVTSAQKNPTAFYLCASSKYNTDTQYFGPGTRLTVL.

This clone was seen a few times. This chain uses TRBV4-1 with TRBJ2-1, with D hard to call. Trimming removed 2 bases from V and 2 bases from J, with 10 bases in between. The CDR3 loop spans 15 amino acids. Germline CDR1 MGHRA, CDR2 YSYEKL. CDR3 amino acids: CASSQLTSAYNEQFF. The CDR3 coding sequence is TGCGCCAGCAGCCAACTAACTTCAGCCTACAATGAGCAGTTCTTC.

The rearrangement joins TRBV5-4 to TRBJ2-7; TRBD1 matches at 7 bases. Germline trimming cut 1 base from V and 3 bases from J; bases unmatched to any gene: 10. CDR3 size: 16 residues. Per the germline V gene, CDR1 is SGHNT and CDR2 is YYREEE (reference sequence). The CDR3 reads CASSLQGNRGSYEQYF. For the CDR3, the DNA is TGTGCCAGCAGCTTGCAGGGGAACAGGGGAAGCTACGAGCAGTACTTC.

This clone has a handful of counts. V gene TRBV9 combines with J gene TRBJ2-7; D is possibly TRBD1 (6 bases). The CDR3 sequence is 14 residues long. The V and J ends lost 0 bases and 0 bases respectively, with 7 bases between them. The V gene's germline CDR1 is SGDLS and CDR2 YYNGEE. CDR3 loop: CASSVGDTSYEQYF. CDR3 bases: TGTGCCAGCAGCGTAGGGGACACCTCCTACGAGCAGTACTTC.

The V call is TRBV5-4, the J call TRBJ2-1; 12 nucleotides align to TRBD2. With V trimmed by 3 bases and J by 8 bases, 6 bases remained unmatched. The CDR3 has 15 amino acids. Germline V gene data show CDR1 as SGHNT and CDR2 as YYREEE (reference sequence). This CDR3 is CASSSPSGGVDEQFF. The CDR3 DNA reads TGTGCCAGCAGCTCCCCTAGCGGGGGGGTGGATGAGCAGTTCTTC.

A single count supports this clone. The CDR3 nucleotides read TGTGCCAGCAGCTTCTCGACAGGAGAAGAGACCCAGTACTTC. This encodes CASSFSTGEETQYF. The V and J genes are TRBV5-4 and TRBJ2-5; possibly TRBD1 for D (6 bases). V lost 2 bases and J lost 3, with 11 bases in between. Germline assignment: CDR1 SGHNT and CDR2 YYREEE (reference sequence). The length of the CDR3 is 14 residues.

The chain couples TRBV7-8 to TRBJ2-4; no clear D. Germline V CDR1 and CDR2: SGHVS, FQNEAQ. The CDR3 is 11 residues long. Trimming took 5 bases from V and 4 from J, leaving 3 bases between them. CDR3 region: CASSRKNIQYF. As DNA, the CDR3 is TGTGCCAGCAGCCGAAAAAACATTCAGTACTTC.

The chain employs TRBV7-9 and TRBJ2-7, with D unresolved. V was trimmed by 2 bases and J by 7 bases, leaving 9 bases between them. Germline lookup yields CDR1 SEHNR and CDR2 FQNEAQ (reference sequence). This CDR3 has 12 amino acids. CDR3 residues: CASSLSVGEQYF. CDR3 nucleotide sequence: TGTGCCAGCAGCTTATCTGTCGGGGAGCAGTACTTC.

There are a few counts of this clone. This chain joins TRBV19 and TRBJ2-5; TRBD2 aligns across 7 bases. CDR3 length equals 12 residues. Germline V gene sequence: CDR1 LNHDA, CDR2 SQIVND (reference sequence). The V gene end was trimmed by 10 bases and the J gene end by 5 bases; junction bases not matched to a gene: 7. CDR3 in amino acids: CATWGGKETQYF. In DNA, the CDR3 is TGTGCCACCTGGGGGGGGAAGGAGACCCAGTACTTC.

V usage is TRBV2 and J usage is TRBJ1-5; TRBD1 aligns across 7 bases. The CDR3 has 14 residues. Losses at the gene ends were 4 bases for V and 7 bases for J; bases not matched to a gene: 7. In germline, CDR1 is SNHLY, CDR2 FYNNEI. In nucleotides, the CDR3 is TGTGCCAGCAGTGGGGGGACAGCGAAACAGCCCCAGCATTTT. Translating gives CASSGGTAKQPQHF. The complete variable domain, with remaining parts taken from reference TRBV2 and TRBJ1-5, reads EPEVTQTPSHQVTQMGQEVILRCVPISNHLYFYWYRQILGQKVEFLVSFYNNEISEKSEIFDDQFSVERPDGSNFTLKIRSTKLEDSAMYFCASSGGTAKQPQHFGDGTRLSIL.

This chain uses TRBV5-4 with TRBJ2-7; a possible D gene is TRBD1 (6 bases). From germline, CDR1 is SGHNT and CDR2 YYREEE (reference sequence). Trimming took off 2 bases at V and 3 bases at J, with 12 bases between the two ends. The CDR3 runs 14 residues. The CDR3 nucleotides are TGTGCCAGCAGCTTACAGGGTGGGGGCTACGAGCAGTACTTC. Its protein is CASSLQGGGYEQYF.

This chain connects TRBV19 to TRBJ1-1; 9 bases align to TRBD1. This CDR3 is 13 amino acids long. Germline assignment: CDR1 LNHDA and CDR2 SQIVND (reference sequence). The ends lost 4 bases at V and 10 bases at J; junction bases unmatched: 7. The CDR3 reads CASSTGQGWRAFF. Here the CDR3 DNA reads TGTGCCAGTAGTACGGGACAGGGATGGCGAGCTTTCTTT.

The V call is TRBV5-8, the J call TRBJ1-5, with D unresolved. The V gene's germline CDR1 is SGHTS and CDR2 YDEGEE. The V gene lost 5 bases and the J gene lost 5 bases, with 17 bases spanning the gap. The CDR3 runs to 15 residues. The CDR3 loop is CASRAIGGTDQPQHF. DNA for the CDR3: TGTGCCAGCAGAGCCATCGGCGGAACGGATCAGCCCCAGCATTTT.

The V call is TRBV5-6, the J call TRBJ2-4; D not resolved. Looked up from germline, CDR1 is SGHDT and CDR2 is YYEEEE. The V and J ends lost 0 bases and 7 bases respectively, with 11 bases between them. The CDR3 loop spans 14 amino acids. CDR3 protein: CASSLEAGPNIQYF. In nucleotides, the CDR3 is TGTGCCAGCAGCTTGGAGGCAGGCCCGAACATTCAGTACTTC.

This clone was observed many times. This chain links TRBV30 with TRBJ1-1; tentative D call: TRBD1 (6 bases). The germline CDR1 and CDR2 sequences are GTSNPN and SVGIG (reference sequence). This CDR3 contains 13 residues. The CDR3 sequence: CAAEGDINTEAFF. In nucleotides, the CDR3 is TGTGCTGCCGAGGGGGATATCAACACTGAAGCTTTCTTT.

The count of this clone is one. V is TRBV4-3 and J is TRBJ2-3; D perhaps matches TRBD1 (6 bases). Germline V gene data show CDR1 as LGHNA and CDR2 as YSLEER. The CDR3 is made up of 17 amino acids. The ends were cut back, 1 base at V and 0 bases at J, with 14 bases in the middle. The DNA of the CDR3 is TGCGCCAGCAGCCAAGGTCCCGGGACACCAAGCACAGATACGCAGTATTTT. It encodes CASSQGPGTPSTDTQYF.

This clone occurred once. The DNA for the CDR3 is TGTGCCAGTTCCGAGCAGGGGAGAACTGAAGCTTTCTTT. This translates into CASSEQGRTEAFF. This chain links TRBV19 with TRBJ1-1; D possibly corresponds to TRBD1 (6 bases). Germline V gene lookup returns CDR1 LNHDA and CDR2 SQIVND (reference sequence). The V end was cut by 8 bases, the J end by 5 bases, with 15 bases between. The CDR3 is 13 amino acids.

V and J are TRBV19 and TRBJ2-5; D remains unclear. Germline CDR1 LNHDA, CDR2 SQIVND (reference sequence). The CDR3 contains 12 residues. Trimming removed 4 bases from V and 3 bases from J, with 6 bases in between. CDR3 amino acids: CASSSFEETQYF. The DNA of the CDR3 is TGTGCCAGTAGTAGTTTCGAAGAGACCCAGTACTTC. Full variable domain (outside the CDR3, taken from reference TRBV19 and TRBJ2-5): DGGITQSPKYLFRKEGQNVTLSCEQNLNHDAMYWYRQDPGQGLRLIYYSQIVNDFQKGDIAEGYSVSREKKESFPLTVTSAQKNPTAFYLCASSSFEETQYFGPGTRLLVL.

CDR3 in amino acids: CASSYEDREKLFF. The CDR3 region has the DNA TGTGCCAGCAGTTACGAGGACAGGGAAAAACTGTTTTTT. The gene calls are TRBV6-6 and TRBJ1-4; 7 nucleotides agree with TRBD1. CDR1 and CDR2 (germline): MNHNY, SVGAGI (reference sequence). The CDR3 extends over 13 amino acids. V dropped 2 bases and J dropped 8; count of bases not matched to a gene: 2.

This clone was counted between two and nine times. The V and J genes are TRBV4-1 and TRBJ1-4; a weak D match, TRBD1 (6 bases). The CDR3 extends over 16 amino acids. CDR1 MGHRA and CDR2 YSYEKL come from the germline V gene. V was clipped by 2 bases and J by 4 bases, with 14 bases between them. Written as DNA, the CDR3 is TGCGCCAGCAGCCAACGGCAGGGGAAAGATAATGAAAAACTGTTTTTT. Protein sequence: CASSQRQGKDNEKLFF.

This clone was counted only a few times. The V call is TRBV18, the J call TRBJ1-2; the D gene is possibly TRBD1 (6 bases). From germline, CDR1 is KGHSH and CDR2 LQKENI. The CDR3 has 15 amino acids. The V gene lost 2 bases and the J gene lost 9 bases, with 19 bases spanning the gap. CDR3 in amino acids: CASSPGQGPGFSYTF. For the CDR3, the DNA is TGTGCCAGCTCACCAGGGCAGGGGCCTGGGTTTAGCTACACCTTC. Combining the CDR3 with reference TRBV18 and TRBJ1-2 gives the whole variable domain NAGVMQNPRHLVRRRGQEARLRCSPMKGHSHVYWYRQLPEEGLKFMVYLQKENIIDESGMPKERFSAEFPKEGPSILRIQQVVRGDSAAYFCASSPGQGPGFSYTFGSGTRLTVV.

J is TRBJ2-3 and V is TRBV6-1; no clear D. Germline-derived CDR1 and CDR2 are MNHNS and SASEGT. The CDR3 totals 16 residues. Trimming removed 0 bases from V and 6 bases from J, with 16 bases in between. CDR3 DNA: TGTGCCAGCAGTGAAGCCCAGATAAGGGCGTCTGATACGCAGTATTTT. Its protein is CASSEAQIRASDTQYF.

This chain links TRBV9 with TRBJ2-4, with 9 bases that match TRBD2. Trimming removed 4 bases from V and 8 bases from J; junction bases left unmatched: 13. The CDR3 has 16 residues. Germline V gives CDR1 SGDLS, CDR2 YYNGEE. The CDR3, as DNA: TGTGCCAGCAGCCCCCCTATTGGGGGCGGGAGGGACATTCAGTACTTC. As protein: CASSPPIGGGRDIQYF.

The chain joins TRBV28 to TRBJ2-1; no clear D gene. CDR3 size: 12 residues. V was pared by 2 bases and J by 8 bases, with 7 bases between. Per the germline V gene, CDR1 is MDHEN and CDR2 is SYDVKM. CDR3 DNA: TGTGCCAGCAGTTTAGACAACCATGAGCAGTTCTTC. Protein product: CASSLDNHEQFF. Full variable domain (rest looked up from reference TRBV28 and TRBJ2-1): DVKVTQSSRYLVKRTGEKVFLECVQDMDHENMFWYRQDPGLGLRLIYFSYDVKMKEKGDIPEGYSVSREKKERFSLILESASTNQTSMYLCASSLDNHEQFFGPGTRLTVL.